This T cell receptor beta chain came from a study of immune cell composition in non-small cell lung cancer. Across the whole study: Most cases were lung adenocarcinoma or squamous cell carcinoma. Points from the study as a whole: Clones >0.5% enriched in tumour were rarer in adenocarcinoma (around 35%) than squamous (around 75%). Tumour-reactive clones were not shown to match dominant in vivo tumour clones.

This table comes from immunoSEQ multiplex PCR, and its TCRdb copy is limited to in-frame clones, with some not included. The data show 6,600 or so clones, around 77% seen once. The germline gives CDR1 LGHNA, CDR2 YNFKEQ. The CDR3 is 14 amino acids. Trimming removed 1 base at V and 3 bases at J, with 9 bases between. Points on this clone: Its antigen is unknown.

Normal lung sampling was at least 3 cm from the tumour, as distant as possible. V and J are TRBV4-2 and TRBJ1-2, with a possible D match to TRBD1 (5 bases). This clonotype was obtained from a human donor with non-small cell lung cancer. The specimen sequenced was non-adjacent lung tissue. The CDR3: CASSQVGRDYGYTF. The CDR3 nucleotides read TGTGCCAGCAGCCAAGTGGGCAGGGACTATGGCTACACCTTC.